These 17 T cell receptor beta chains originate from one sample sequenced in a study of cytomegalovirus exposure and HLA in healthy donors. 60 Vbeta and 13 Jbeta primers were used in PCR. Sequenced by immunoSEQ multiplex PCR; TCRdb stores in-frame clones only, minus some. The table records roughly 100,000 clones, roughly 73% of them present only once. Material for sequencing was PBMCs. Receptors originate from a man aged 40-49 years in good health and CMV-seronegative.

This rearrangement joins TRBV5-4 to TRBJ1-1, with a tentative D call TRBD1 (6 bases). The V end lost 2 bases, the J end lost 4 bases, and 15 bases lay between the germline ends. Germline CDR1 is SGHNT and CDR2 is YYREEE (reference sequence). The CDR3 runs to 15 residues. In DNA form, the CDR3 reads TGTGCCAGCAGCTTTTTGGGCAGGGGATTCACTGAAGCTTTCTTT. Its protein is CASSFLGRGFTEAFF.

CDR3 bases: TGTGCCAGCAGTGACGACACTGAAGCTTTCTTT. Its protein is CASSDDTEAFF. This chain uses TRBV2 with TRBJ1-1; D not resolved. Trimming cost V 3 bases and J 3 bases, with 2 bases left between them. The CDR3 consists of 11 residues. The germline V gene has CDR1 SNHLY and CDR2 FYNNEI. Full variable domain (rest looked up from reference TRBV2 and TRBJ1-1): EPEVTQTPSHQVTQMGQEVILRCVPISNHLYFYWYRQILGQKVEFLVSFYNNEISEKSEIFDDQFSVERPDGSNFTLKIRSTKLEDSAMYFCASSDDTEAFFGQGTRLTVV.

This rearrangement joins TRBV15 to TRBJ1-1; D is uncertain. The CDR3 extends over 15 amino acids. Germline V CDR1 and CDR2: LNHNV, YYDKDF (reference sequence). V was pared by 1 base and J by 0 bases, with 9 bases between. CDR3: CATSRGSAMNTEAFF. In DNA, the CDR3 is TGTGCCACCAGCAGAGGCAGTGCAATGAACACTGAAGCTTTCTTT.

The chain links TRBV7-9 to TRBJ2-5; D perhaps matches TRBD2 (6 bases). V lost 5 bases and J 3 bases, leaving 16 bases between the germline ends. The CDR3 totals 15 residues. Germline assignment: CDR1 SEHNR and CDR2 FQNEAQ (reference sequence). CDR3 nucleotides: TGTGCCAGCAGCACGGTTTTAGGAGGGGAAGAGACCCAGTACTTC. Protein product: CASSTVLGGEETQYF.

The chain joins TRBV5-1 to TRBJ2-7, with 10 bases fitting TRBD2. In germline, CDR1 is SGHRS, CDR2 YFSETQ. The CDR3 has 15 amino acids. V shed 1 base and J 4 bases; nucleotides not matched to a gene: 5. Here the CDR3 reads CASSLSTSGTYEQYF. Here the CDR3 DNA reads TGCGCCAGCAGCTTGTCTACTAGCGGGACTTACGAGCAGTACTTC.

This clone was seen only once. This chain links TRBV4-3 with TRBJ2-7; TRBD2 matches at 12 bases. The trim removed 0 bases at V and 8 bases at J, leaving 8 bases unmatched. This CDR3 has 16 amino acids. Germline V lookup: CDR1 LGHNA, CDR2 YSLEER. The CDR3 reads CASSQDWASGGAQQYF. CDR3 DNA: TGCGCCAGCAGCCAAGATTGGGCTAGCGGGGGGGCGCAGCAGTACTTC.

Here the CDR3 DNA reads TGTGCCAGCAGTAAATTGGGACAGGGAGGGGAAAAACTGTTTTTT. As protein: CASSKLGQGGEKLFF. V and J are TRBV27 and TRBJ1-4, with 9 bases lining up with TRBD1. Germline V gene lookup returns CDR1 MNHEY and CDR2 SMNVEV (reference sequence). The CDR3 has 15 residues. V lost 5 bases to trimming and J lost 8 bases; unmatched junction nucleotides: 9.

The V gene is TRBV5-4, the J gene TRBJ2-3, with 12 bases matching TRBD2. Germline CDR1 and CDR2: SGHNT and YYREEE (reference sequence). This CDR3 is built from 17 residues. V lost 4 bases to trimming and J lost 5 bases; unmatched junction nucleotides: 11. DNA for the CDR3: TGTGCCAGCAGCCTAACACCACTAGCGGGGGGCGGAGATACGCAGTATTTT. Translation: CASSLTPLAGGGDTQYF.

This CDR3 reads CASSQDPGLVIGNEQFF. CDR3 DNA sequence: TGCGCCAGCAGCCAAGACCCGGGACTAGTAATCGGGAATGAGCAGTTCTTC. The J gene is TRBJ2-1, the V gene TRBV4-3, with 8 bases matching TRBD2. This CDR3 comprises 17 residues. The V segment lost 0 bases and the J segment 7 bases; nucleotides outside the gene matches: 11. Per germline, CDR1 LGHNA and CDR2 YSLEER.

This clone was found once. The chain uses TRBV7-2 and TRBJ2-3, with 11 bases fitting TRBD2. CDR1 and CDR2 from the germline V gene are SGHTA and FQGNSA. This CDR3 has 18 residues. The junction had 7 bases not matched to a gene; V was cut back by 2 bases and J by 0 bases. The CDR3 reads CASSLRASGGTSTDTQYF. CDR3 nucleotide sequence: TGTGCCAGCAGCTTACGGGCTAGCGGGGGGACGAGCACAGATACGCAGTATTTT.

The table lists this clone with a count of one. The rearrangement joins TRBV5-8 to TRBJ2-3; 12 bases fit TRBD1. The junction had 5 bases not matched to a gene; V was cut back by 4 bases and J by 5 bases. Germline V CDR1 and CDR2: SGHTS, YDEGEE. The CDR3 length is 15 residues. The CDR3 nucleotides read TGTGCCAGCAGCACGGGACAGGGGGCTTTAGATACGCAGTATTTT. It codes for CASSTGQGALDTQYF.

This clone came up many times. The rearrangement uses TRBV5-6 and TRBJ2-5; 7 bases align to TRBD1. V shed 4 bases, J shed 5 bases, and the junction held 11 bases outside the gene matches. In germline, CDR1 is SGHDT, CDR2 YYEEEE. This CDR3 has 15 residues. The CDR3 bases are TGTGCCAGCAGCCGTTTCGGCCAGGGGGTCGAGACCCAGTACTTC. Encoded protein: CASSRFGQGVETQYF.

The chain recombines TRBV5-5 with TRBJ2-5, with D possibly TRBD2 on 6 matching bases. With 2 bases removed from V and 4 bases from J, the gap between germline ends came to 12 bases. CDR1 SGHKS and CDR2 YYEKEE come from the germline V gene (reference sequence). CDR3 length: 14 residues. For the CDR3, the DNA is TGTGCCAGCAGCTTTGTGGAGGGGTCAGAGACCCAGTACTTC. Its protein is CASSFVEGSETQYF.

The chain couples TRBV5-1 to TRBJ1-4; TRBD1 matches at 10 bases. Germline loops: CDR1 SGHRS, CDR2 YFSETQ. The V segment lost 0 bases and the J segment 4 bases; nucleotides outside the gene matches: 9. The CDR3 is made up of 18 amino acids. The CDR3 here is CASSLAFPGQGDNEKLFF. The CDR3 region has the DNA TGCGCCAGCAGCTTGGCCTTTCCCGGACAGGGGGATAATGAAAAACTGTTTTTT. The variable domain in full, completed from reference TRBV5-1 and TRBJ1-4, reads KAGVTQTPRYLIKTRGQQVTLSCSPISGHRSVSWYQQTPGQGLQFLFEYFSETQRNKGNFPGRFSGRQFSNSRSEMNVSTLELGDSALYLCASSLAFPGQGDNEKLFFGSGTQLSVL.

This sequence joins TRBV6-6 and TRBJ1-5, with TRBD1 matching 12 bases. The trim removed 6 bases at V and 7 bases at J, leaving 7 bases unmatched. The germline CDR1 and CDR2 sequences are MNHNY and SVGAGI (reference sequence). The CDR3 is made up of 15 amino acids. CDR3 amino acids: CASRGTGGGEQPQHF. The DNA of the CDR3 is TGTGCCAGCAGGGGGACAGGGGGCGGAGAACAGCCCCAGCATTTT.

This clone was picked up a small number of times. The chain recombines TRBV10-3 with TRBJ2-7; 7 bases align to TRBD2. V was pared by 6 bases and J by 0 bases, with 5 bases of the junction left unmatched. The germline CDR1 and CDR2 sequences are ENHRY and SYGVKD. This CDR3 contains 14 residues. The CDR3 DNA sequence: TGTGCCATCAGAGAAGCGGGACGCTCCTACGAGCAGTACTTC. This gives the protein CAIREAGRSYEQYF.

The V and J genes are TRBV2 and TRBJ2-2; D gene uncertain. The germline V gene encodes CDR1 SNHLY and CDR2 FYNNEI. V was pared by 4 bases and J by 3 bases, with 9 bases between. The CDR3 has 14 residues. The CDR3 DNA follows: TGTGCCAGCAGTGCTCTTGTTGACACCGGGGAGCTGTTTTTT. Translation gives CASSALVDTGELFF. The full variable domain, its missing parts supplied by reference TRBV2 and TRBJ2-2, is EPEVTQTPSHQVTQMGQEVILRCVPISNHLYFYWYRQILGQKVEFLVSFYNNEISEKSEIFDDQFSVERPDGSNFTLKIRSTKLEDSAMYFCASSALVDTGELFFGEGSRLTVL.